This entry lists 13 T cell receptor beta chains sequenced from one sample in a study of T cell responses to AZD1222 COVID-19 vaccine. Only in-frame clones appear in the TCRdb table, and some are missing; sequencing was by immunoSEQ multiplex PCR. Among roughly 200,000 clones, about 93% were seen once, and the ten largest hold about 1%. The sequences come from peripheral blood, collected 28 days after the second dose of the MenACWY control vaccine. The receptors come from an adult who received the MenACWY meningococcal vaccine as a control.

The chain carries TRBV12-5 and TRBJ2-3; 10 bases align to TRBD2. The CDR3 has 14 amino acids. The germline V gene encodes CDR1 LGHNT and CDR2 FRNRAP. J lost 9 bases, V lost 2 bases, and 5 bases had no gene match. The CDR3 region has the DNA TGTGCTAGTGGTTTGAGCGGGGGGGCCCACACGCAGTATTTT. Residues: CASGLSGGAHTQYF.

The rearrangement uses TRBV28 and TRBJ2-7; TRBD2 might be the D (6 bases). This CDR3 spans 15 amino acids. Trimming pared 2 bases from V and 0 bases from J, leaving 11 bases between. Germline V CDR1 and CDR2: MDHEN, SYDVKM. CDR3 DNA: TGTGCCAGCAGTTTAGGCGGGGCTAGCTCCTACGAGCAGTACTTC. As protein: CASSLGGASSYEQYF.

This clone was observed a single time. V is TRBV11-2 and J is TRBJ2-3; TRBD1 might be the D (7 bases). The germline V gene encodes CDR1 SGHAT and CDR2 FQNNGV. The V end lost 7 bases, the J end lost 1 base, and 18 bases lay between the germline ends. This CDR3 has 16 residues. CDR3: CASIQGGGTGTDTQYF. The CDR3 region has the DNA TGTGCCAGCATCCAGGGTGGGGGGACAGGCACAGATACGCAGTATTTT.

The genes are TRBV25-1 and TRBJ1-6; D not resolved. This CDR3 comprises 15 residues. Deletions cut 2 bases from V and 8 bases from J, with 13 bases between. Germline V gene lookup returns CDR1 MGHDK and CDR2 SYGVNS. CDR3 in amino acids: CASSERGSGYSPLHF. The CDR3 DNA reads as TGTGCCAGCAGTGAAAGAGGGTCGGGCTATTCACCCCTCCACTTT.

This chain joins TRBV6-2 or TRBV6-3 and TRBJ2-3; 11 bases match TRBD2. Per germline, CDR1 MNHEY and CDR2 SVGEGT. The CDR3 consists of 15 residues. V dropped 5 bases and J dropped 2; count of bases not matched to a gene: 3. Written as DNA, the CDR3 is TGTGCCAGCAGTCCGACTAGCGGGGCCACAGATACGCAGTATTTT. As protein: CASSPTSGATDTQYF.

The V gene is TRBV28, the J gene TRBJ2-7; the D gene is possibly TRBD2 (5 bases). V was cut by 7 bases and J by 5 bases, with 12 bases left in between. Germline CDR1 and CDR2: MDHEN and SYDVKM. CDR3 length: 12 amino acids. Here the CDR3 DNA reads TGTGCCAGCATCTCGGGGTCCCACGAGCAGTACTTC. Its protein is CASISGSHEQYF.

The V call is TRBV18, the J call TRBJ1-2; 7 bases line up with TRBD1. The germline CDR1 and CDR2 sequences are KGHSH and LQKENI. The trim removed 2 bases at V and 0 bases at J, leaving 6 bases unmatched. This CDR3 contains 16 residues. The CDR3 bases are TGTGCCAGCTCACCAACCGGGACAGCCCCTAACTATGGCTACACCTTC. The encoded protein is CASSPTGTAPNYGYTF.

The sample holds one count of this clone. V usage is TRBV14 and J usage is TRBJ2-2; 10 bases agree with TRBD1. The germline V gene encodes CDR1 SGHDN and CDR2 FVKESK. CDR3 length: 17 residues. Trimming cost V 4 bases and J 6 bases; bases outside gene matches: 11. The CDR3 protein is CASSPRQGANPSGELFF. CDR3 bases: TGTGCCAGCAGCCCGCGACAGGGGGCTAACCCCTCCGGGGAGCTGTTTTTT.

The rearrangement joins TRBV7-9 to TRBJ1-2; D unclear. With 5 bases removed from V and 2 bases from J, the gap between germline ends came to 6 bases. The CDR3 runs to 12 residues. Germline V gene sequence: CDR1 SEHNR, CDR2 FQNEAQ (reference sequence). CDR3 DNA: TGTGCCAGCAGCACCCCCAACTATGGCTACACCTTC. Translated: CASSTPNYGYTF.

About this clone itself: The sample carries other DNA sequences with the same CDR3. J is TRBJ1-5 and V is TRBV7-2, with D maybe TRBD1 (6 bases). The ends were cut back, 6 bases at V and 6 bases at J, with 9 bases in the middle. The V gene's germline CDR1 is SGHTA and CDR2 FQGNSA. The CDR3 is 12 amino acids. CDR3 in DNA: TGTGCCAGCAGTTTACAGGGTCAGCCCCAGCATTTT. Translating gives CASSLQGQPQHF.

The chain recombines TRBV30 with TRBJ1-2; D may be TRBD1 (5 bases). V shed 3 bases and J shed 2 bases, with 16 bases lying between them. The germline CDR1 and CDR2 sequences are GTSNPN and SVGIG (reference sequence). The CDR3 has 15 residues. CDR3 in amino acids: CAWRGWGNSNYGYTF. DNA of the CDR3: TGTGCCTGGAGGGGCTGGGGGAACTCCAACTATGGCTACACCTTC.

This chain joins TRBV6-6 and TRBJ2-1; D may be TRBD2 (5 bases). Germline CDR1 reads MNHNY; CDR2 reads SVGAGI (reference sequence). V dropped 4 bases and J dropped 9 bases, with 10 bases sitting between them. The CDR3 has 12 residues. CDR3 coding DNA: TGTGCCAGCAGTTTCTCGGACTTTGAGCAGTTCTTC. Protein sequence: CASSFSDFEQFF.

V gene TRBV19 combines with J gene TRBJ1-1; TRBD1 might be the D (5 bases). The germline V gene encodes CDR1 LNHDA and CDR2 SQIVND (reference sequence). The CDR3 loop spans 15 amino acids. Trimming took off 5 bases at V and 0 bases at J, with 13 bases between the two ends. CDR3 protein: CASSPQTALNTEAFF. CDR3 in DNA: TGTGCCAGTAGTCCTCAGACAGCACTGAACACTGAAGCTTTCTTT.